These 19 T cell receptor beta chains came from one sample sequenced in a study of OX40 agonist ivuxolimab in advanced cancers. Using immunoSEQ multiplex PCR, the repertoire was profiled, and TCRdb retains in-frame clones only, with some absent. Here the sample spans 80,000 to 95,000 clones, approximately 91% being singletons. Sequences were derived from CD4+ or CD8+ T cells sorted from blood, sampled in a trial of the OX40 agonist ivuxolimab. All receptors come from an adult with an advanced solid tumor such as melanoma, head and neck, liver or kidney cancer.

The chain carries TRBV9 and TRBJ1-4, with a tentative D call TRBD1 (5 bases). This CDR3 is 15 amino acids long. V was clipped by 0 bases and J by 7 bases, with 13 bases between them. In germline, CDR1 is SGDLS, CDR2 YYNGEE. The CDR3 reads CASSVAPQGGEKLFF. The DNA of the CDR3 is TGTGCCAGCAGCGTAGCCCCCCAGGGAGGTGAAAAACTGTTTTTT.

This chain uses TRBV19 with TRBJ1-1; D possibly corresponds to TRBD1 (6 bases). Trimming removed 5 bases at V and 1 base at J, with 8 bases between. The V gene's germline CDR1 is LNHDA and CDR2 SQIVND (reference sequence). The CDR3 runs to 13 residues. This CDR3 is CASSLQGNTEAFF. For the CDR3, the DNA is TGTGCCAGTAGTCTACAGGGGAACACTGAAGCTTTCTTT.

The chain links TRBV27 to TRBJ2-1, with 14 bases fitting TRBD2. V was clipped by 5 bases and J by 9 bases; unmatched bases: 6. CDR3 length equals 15 residues. Germline CDR1 MNHEY, CDR2 SMNVEV (reference sequence). Here the CDR3 DNA reads TGTGCCAGCAGTCGGGGACTAGCGGGAGTGGCTGAGCAGTTCTTC. Translating it yields CASSRGLAGVAEQFF.

The V call is TRBV5-1, the J call TRBJ2-3; unclear D gene. This CDR3 spans 14 amino acids. Germline V gives CDR1 SGHRS, CDR2 YFSETQ. V was pared by 4 bases and J by 4 bases, with 13 bases between. CDR3 sequence (DNA): TGCGCCAGCAGCAAGGATTCCGGCGCAGATACGCAGTATTTT. This gives the protein CASSKDSGADTQYF.

This clone came up a few times. The chain uses TRBV14 and TRBJ1-1; weak D call: TRBD1 (5 bases). V gave up 4 bases and J gave up 0 bases, with 9 bases separating them. Per the germline V gene, CDR1 is SGHDN and CDR2 is FVKESK. The CDR3 runs 14 residues. The CDR3: CASSLTTVNTEAFF. In DNA, the CDR3 is TGTGCCAGCAGCCTAACGACAGTGAACACTGAAGCTTTCTTT.

V gene TRBV9 combines with J gene TRBJ1-5, with D possibly being TRBD1 (5 bases). The length of the CDR3 is 15 residues. Trimming removed 4 bases at V and 6 bases at J, with 17 bases between. Germline V gene lookup returns CDR1 SGDLS and CDR2 YYNGEE. CDR3 residues: CASSLGKGLSQPQHF. The CDR3 nucleotides are TGTGCCAGCAGCCTTGGGAAGGGACTCAGTCAGCCCCAGCATTTT.

The gene calls are TRBV7-2 and TRBJ2-7, with 8 bases fitting TRBD1. With V trimmed by 4 bases and J by 3 bases, 8 bases remained unmatched. The CDR3 length is 15 residues. Germline loops: CDR1 SGHTA, CDR2 FQGNSA. The CDR3 here is CASSSPDRADYEQYF. The CDR3 nucleotides are TGTGCCAGCAGCTCACCGGACAGGGCCGACTACGAGCAGTACTTC.

The chain links TRBV18 to TRBJ2-7; TRBD1 matches 9 bases. The CDR3 runs to 16 residues. The germline gives CDR1 KGHSH, CDR2 LQKENI. The V and J ends lost 4 bases and 0 bases, in that order; junction bases with no gene match: 7. The CDR3 reads CASSLNRQGGSYEQYF. In nucleotides, the CDR3 is TGTGCCAGCTCACTAAATCGACAGGGGGGCTCCTACGAGCAGTACTTC.

This chain uses TRBV19 with TRBJ2-3, with D perhaps given as TRBD1 or TRBD2 (5 bases each). The CDR3 runs to 15 residues. Trimming stripped 3 bases from V and 3 bases from J, with 13 bases between. Per germline, CDR1 LNHDA and CDR2 SQIVND (reference sequence). Here the CDR3 DNA reads TGTGCCAGTAGTATGGGGGTAGTGAAAACAGATACGCAGTATTTT. This sequence encodes CASSMGVVKTDTQYF.

The CDR3 is CASSPTGGAYNEQFF. The CDR3 DNA follows: TGTGCCAGCAGCCCAACGGGAGGGGCCTACAATGAGCAGTTCTTC. This sequence joins TRBV7-2 and TRBJ2-1, with 8 bases fitting TRBD2. With V trimmed by 5 bases and J by 2 bases, 5 bases remained unmatched. Per the germline V gene, CDR1 is SGHTA and CDR2 is FQGNSA. There are 15 residues in the CDR3.

This clone was detected only once. V usage is TRBV9 and J usage is TRBJ1-1, with 11 bases aligning to TRBD1. CDR3 length: 15 residues. Per germline, CDR1 SGDLS and CDR2 YYNGEE. V lost 4 bases, J lost 6 bases, and 8 bases stayed unmatched. In DNA form, the CDR3 reads TGTGCCAGCAGCCCTCGGACAGGGGGCTCCCCTGAAGCTTTCTTT. Translated: CASSPRTGGSPEAFF.

The rearrangement links TRBV7-9 to TRBJ2-3; D is ambiguous. CDR3 length equals 12 residues. The germline CDR1 and CDR2 sequences are SEHNR and FQNEAQ (reference sequence). Trimming removed 2 bases at V and 4 bases at J, with 4 bases between. The CDR3 protein is CASSLKADTQYF. The CDR3 DNA is TGTGCCAGCAGCTTAAAGGCAGATACGCAGTATTTT.

The rearrangement uses TRBV9 and TRBJ2-3; perhaps D is TRBD1 or TRBD2 (6 bases each). From germline, CDR1 is SGDLS and CDR2 YYNGEE. The CDR3 runs to 15 residues. V was clipped by 3 bases and J by 6 bases, with 17 bases between them. The CDR3 sequence: CASSDVSPGADTQYF. The DNA for the CDR3 is TGTGCCAGCAGCGATGTCTCACCGGGGGCGGATACGCAGTATTTT.

Only one count was recorded for this clone. This sequence joins TRBV6-4 and TRBJ1-1; 7 nucleotides match TRBD1. CDR3 length: 14 amino acids. With V trimmed by 4 bases and J by 1 base, 3 bases remained unmatched. Germline V gene data show CDR1 as MRHNA and CDR2 as SNTAGT. CDR3 DNA: TGTGCCAGCAGTGCACAGGGGTCGAACACTGAAGCTTTCTTT. This translates into CASSAQGSNTEAFF.

The chain combines TRBV7-2 with TRBJ1-4; D is possibly TRBD1 (5 bases). Trimming took off 1 base at V and 8 bases at J, with 14 bases between the two ends. The length of the CDR3 is 15 residues. CDR1 and CDR2 from the germline V gene are SGHTA and FQGNSA. CDR3 nucleotides: TGTGCCAGCAGCTTAGGCCAGGGCGGAGGGGAAAAACTGTTTTTT. Translating gives CASSLGQGGGEKLFF.

In its sample, this clone was seen a few times. This chain links TRBV27 with TRBJ1-1, with D uncertain. Germline CDR1 MNHEY, CDR2 SMNVEV (reference sequence). The CDR3 runs to 15 residues. Trimming pared 3 bases from V and 0 bases from J, leaving 11 bases between. The CDR3 protein is CASSFERSMNTEAFF. For the CDR3, the DNA is TGTGCCAGCAGTTTTGAACGTTCCATGAACACTGAAGCTTTCTTT.

V and J are TRBV19 and TRBJ1-2; perhaps TRBD1 as D (6 bases). V lost 4 bases and J 5 bases, leaving 8 bases between the germline ends. CDR3 size: 12 residues. Germline CDR1 LNHDA, CDR2 SQIVND (reference sequence). The CDR3 region is CASSNREYGYTF. CDR3 DNA: TGTGCCAGTAGTAACAGGGAATATGGCTACACCTTC.

The genes are TRBV19 and TRBJ1-5; 7 positions agree with TRBD1. The CDR3 covers 16 residues. Germline V gene data show CDR1 as LNHDA and CDR2 as SQIVND (reference sequence). After removal of 4 bases from V and 4 bases from J, the junction contained 10 bases not matched to a gene. The CDR3 here is CASSTPTGALNQPQHF. CDR3 DNA sequence: TGTGCCAGTAGTACTCCAACAGGGGCACTTAATCAGCCCCAGCATTTT.

To note about this clone: At the DNA level, this CDR3 is encoded by other sequences in the same sample as well. The chain is built from TRBV27 and TRBJ2-7, with 12 bases that match TRBD1. CDR1 MNHEY and CDR2 SMNVEV come from the germline V gene (reference sequence). This CDR3 has 14 amino acids. V lost 6 bases, J lost 6 bases, and 6 bases stayed unmatched. CDR3 amino acids: CASRLGQGAGEQYF. CDR3 DNA: TGTGCCAGCAGACTGGGACAGGGGGCTGGCGAGCAGTACTTC.